This T cell receptor (beta chain) emerged from a study of early T cells in non-severe SARS-CoV-2 infection. As for the study in general: Unsorted whole-blood RNA was sequenced in bulk, leaving chains unpaired.

The study's findings and limits: Database matching using VDJdb favored anti-spike CD8 responses, with private and CD4 specificities left missing.

In this sample, this clonotype turned up many times. Its target is not known. Individual cDNA molecules carried attached unique molecular identifiers. MiXCR was run by TCRdb on the 5' RACE reads, yielding one entry per CDR3 protein. The profile shows approximately 28,000 distinct CDR3 sequences, approximately 4.1% of them singletons. V was pared by 2 bases and J by 5 bases, with 10 bases of the junction left unmatched. This CDR3 has 17 residues. Per the germline V gene, CDR1 is ENHRY and CDR2 is SYGVKD. Material: whole blood. This chain uses TRBV10-3 with TRBJ2-3, with 10 bases identical to TRBD2. This clonotype originated in an adult who was a healthcare worker with PCR-confirmed SARS-CoV-2 infection or an uninfected control (not recorded which). CDR3 in amino acids: CAISEPGLAEARDTQYF. DNA for the CDR3: TGTGCCATCAGTGAGCCCGGACTAGCGGAGGCTCGAGATACGCAGTATTTT.